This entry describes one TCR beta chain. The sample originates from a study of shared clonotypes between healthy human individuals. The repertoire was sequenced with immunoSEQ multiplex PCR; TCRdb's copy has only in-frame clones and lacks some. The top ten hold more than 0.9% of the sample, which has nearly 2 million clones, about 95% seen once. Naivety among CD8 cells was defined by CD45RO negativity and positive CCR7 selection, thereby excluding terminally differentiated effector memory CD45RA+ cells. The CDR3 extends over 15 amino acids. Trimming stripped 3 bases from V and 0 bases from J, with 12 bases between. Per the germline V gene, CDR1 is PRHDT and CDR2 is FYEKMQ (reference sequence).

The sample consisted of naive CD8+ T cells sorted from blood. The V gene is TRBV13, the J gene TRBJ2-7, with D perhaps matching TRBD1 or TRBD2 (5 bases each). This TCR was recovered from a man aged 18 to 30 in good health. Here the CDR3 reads CASSLWGSHSYEQYF. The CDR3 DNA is TGTGCCAGCAGCTTGTGGGGGTCCCACTCCTACGAGCAGTACTTC. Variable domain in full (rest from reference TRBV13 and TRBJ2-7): AAGVIQSPRHLIKEKRETATLKCYPIPRHDTVYWYQQGPGQDPQFLISFYEKMQSDKGSIPDRFSAQQFSDYHSELNMSSLELGDSALYFCASSLWGSHSYEQYFGPGTRLTVT.